What follows is one T cell receptor (beta chain) and its context. Its antigen remains unidentified. This sample stems from a study of cytomegalovirus exposure and HLA in healthy donors. Looking at the study overall: About 80 million unique TCRs from HLA-typed donors made up an early data release. Study-wide results and caveats: Presence/absence analysis assumed near-uniform sequencing depth across donors.

Germline CDR1 reads SGDLS; CDR2 reads YYNGEE. This CDR3 region has 14 residues. The V and J ends lost 3 bases and 14 bases, in that order; junction bases with no gene match: 10. Researchers ran the PCR with 60 Vbeta and 13 Jbeta primers. The assay was immunoSEQ multiplex PCR, and TCRdb's table has in-frame clones only and misses some. This table has 140,000 or so clones, about three fifths appearing once. This receptor was obtained from a male donor in good health and CMV-seronegative. The source material was PBMCs. This chain links TRBV9 with TRBJ1-6, with 8 bases matching TRBD1. The CDR3 DNA is TGTGCCAGCAGCGAGGGGACAGGCCGATGGGCCCTCCACTTT. It yields the protein CASSEGTGRWALHF.